A single sample is the source of the 13 T cell receptor beta chains below, sequenced in a study of tumor and adjacent non-tumor tissue in lung cancer. This sample's RNA came from whole unsorted tissue. The normal lung tissue was taken more than 3 cm from the tumor edge. TCRbeta libraries were built with three rounds of nested PCR, modified from ARM-PCR. Each CDR3 protein gets one entry after TCRdb re-called the multiplex PCR reads with MiXCR. The top ten clones hold less than 40% of a sample with 90,000 to 100,000 distinct CDR3 sequences, 75% to 85% of them seen once. Sequenced sample: distant non-tumor lung tissue. These receptors were collected from a man in his sixties with small cell lung cancer.

In this sample, this clonotype turned up once. The chain uses TRBV5-6 and TRBJ1-4; D possibly corresponds to TRBD1 (6 bases). The CDR3 contains 14 residues. The V end lost 8 bases, the J end lost 5 bases, and 16 bases lay between the germline ends. Per the germline V gene, CDR1 is SGHDT and CDR2 is YYEEEE. The CDR3 here is CASSYDRKNEKLFF. The DNA for the CDR3 is TGTGCCAGTAGTTACGACAGGAAGAATGAAAAACTGTTTTTT.

A word on this clonotype: Compared with germline, one end of the junction differs, possibly owing to a read error. The V and J genes are TRBV15 and TRBJ1-4; maybe TRBD1 (5 bases). This CDR3 comprises 16 residues. Per the germline V gene, CDR1 is LNHNV and CDR2 is YYDKDF (reference sequence). The CDR3 here is CATSRETGHTNEKLFF. The CDR3 nucleotides are TGTGCCACTAGCAGAGAGACGGGGCATACTAATGAAAAACTGTTTTTT.

With regard to this clonotype: A much larger clone lies a single base off, so this may be a read error. V is TRBV20-1 and J is TRBJ2-1; 7 bases fit TRBD2. Germline V gene data show CDR1 as DFQATT and CDR2 as SNEGSKA (reference sequence). There are 16 residues in the CDR3. The CDR3 DNA sequence: TGCAGTGCTAGAGACCCCCAAGCGGGATCCTACAATGAGCAGTCCTTC. This gives the protein CSARDPQAGSYNEQSF.

As for this clonotype: Since a much larger clone is just one base distant, this may be a read error. The genes are TRBV12-3 or TRBV12-4 and TRBJ2-1; D might be TRBD1 or TRBD2, each matching 5 bases. The CDR3 is 15 amino acids. V was clipped by 6 bases and J by 7 bases, with 19 bases between them. CDR3 sequence reads: CASRHWDLEENEQFF. The CDR3 nucleotides read TGTGCCAGCAGGCACTGGGACCTAGAGGAGAATGAGCAGTTCTTC.

Details on this clonotype: Since no conserved phenylalanine or tryptophan closes the CDR3, a read error is the likely cause. The chain links TRBV11-2 to TRBJ2-1; 10 bases agree with TRBD2. Per the germline V gene, CDR1 is SGHAT and CDR2 is FQNNGV. Trimming removed 4 bases from V and 3 bases from J; junction bases left unmatched: 15. This CDR3 has 19 residues. Written as DNA, the CDR3 is TGTGCCAGCAGCTCCGGGGGGGGGACTAGCGTGAGTATCTACAATGAGCAGTTCCTC. This encodes CASSSGGGTSVSIYNEQFL.

A word on this clonotype: This sequence may be a read error, since a much larger clone differs from it by one base. The gene calls are TRBV20-1 and TRBJ2-3, with 7 positions matching TRBD2. The CDR3 has 15 residues. The V gene's germline CDR1 is DFQATT and CDR2 SNEGSKA (reference sequence). The CDR3 DNA reads as TGCAATGCTAGGAGCCGGGCGGGAGAAGGTGATACGCAGTATTTT. This sequence encodes CNARSRAGEGDTQYF.

With regard to this clonotype: One end of the junction does not line up with germline, which may come from a read error. The chain has TRBV12-3 or TRBV12-4 and TRBJ2-5, with 7 nucleotides matching TRBD1. The CDR3 consists of 14 residues. The CDR3 loop reads CASSLMDRIEAQYF. CDR3 nucleotide sequence: TGTGCCAGCAGTTTAATGGACAGGATAGAGGCCCAGTACTTC.

The J gene is TRBJ2-3, the V gene TRBV11-3; D is ambiguous. The CDR3 has 14 amino acids. Per germline, CDR1 SGHNT and CDR2 YENEEA. V lost 5 bases, J lost 5 bases, and 14 bases lay in between. For the CDR3, the DNA is TGTGCCAGCAGCACCTCCGGTACCGAAGATACGCAGTATTTT. It translates to CASSTSGTEDTQYF.

Remarks on this clonotype: At one boundary the junction diverges from the germline segment, which might be a read error. This rearrangement joins TRBV29-1 to TRBJ2-5, with D unresolved. CDR1 is SQVTM and CDR2 is ANQGSEA in the germline V gene. CDR3 length: 14 amino acids. The CDR3 is CSVEYVTGPETQYF. The CDR3 nucleotides are TGCAGCGTTGAATATGTGACCGGACCGGAGACCCAGTACTTT.

About this clonotype: This may be a read error, as it is one base from a much larger clone. The V gene is TRBV20-1, the J gene TRBJ2-1, with 7 bases identical to TRBD2. The germline V gene encodes CDR1 DFQATT and CDR2 SNEGSKA (reference sequence). CDR3 length: 12 amino acids. The DNA for the CDR3 is TGCAGTGCTAGAAAGGGAGGGAGTGAGGAGTTCTTC. The encoded protein is CSARKGGSEEFF.

Turning to this clonotype: Relative to the germline gene, one junction end is altered; a read error may explain this. The chain is built from TRBV5-1 and TRBJ2-5; 8 bases fit TRBD2. This CDR3 contains 16 residues. CDR1 is SGHRS, CDR2 YFSETQ, per germline. The chain's CDR3 is CANSKAGTREGETQYF. CDR3 nucleotides: TGCGCCAACAGCAAAGCCGGGACTAGGGAGGGGGAGACCCAGTACTTC. Filled out from reference TRBV5-1 and TRBJ2-5, the complete variable domain reads KAGVTQTPRYLIKTRGQQVTLSCSPISGHRSVSWYQQTPGQGLQFLFEYFSETQRNKGNFPGRFSGRQFSNSRSEMNVSTLELGDSALYLCANSKAGTREGETQYFGPGTRLLVL.

Only one count was recorded for this clonotype. Since the CDR3 does not end with the conserved phenylalanine or tryptophan, this likely comes from a read error. Because the CDR3's place on the DNA is in doubt, the DNA is left out and the CDR3 is given as listed by TCRdb. The chain couples TRBV11-2 to TRBJ2-1. Inclusive of both ends, the CDR3 amounts to 14 amino acids. Germline lookup yields CDR1 SGHAT and CDR2 FQNNGV. The chain's CDR3 is CASSRADPYNEKFY.

This clonotype showed up just once. This is likely a read error, given that the CDR3 carries no conserved phenylalanine or tryptophan at its end. The chain has TRBV5-1 and TRBJ2-1; no clear D gene. With 1 base removed from V and 8 bases from J, the gap between germline ends came to 13 bases. Germline CDR1 is SGHRS and CDR2 is YFSETQ. The CDR3 runs 14 residues. The DNA of the CDR3 is TGCGCCAGCAGCTTGAGCAGTACCGCCGATGAGCAGTTCTCC. This sequence encodes CASSLSSTADEQFS.